This T cell receptor beta chain was documented in a study of shared clonotypes between healthy human individuals. The naive CD8 fraction comprised CD45RO-negative cells positively selected for CCR7 and excluded terminally differentiated effector memory CD45RA+ cells. Trimming at V came to 4 bases and at J to 7 bases, leaving 14 bases not matched to a gene. CDR3 length: 17 residues. Germline V CDR1 and CDR2: SQVTM, ANQGSEA. Here immunoSEQ multiplex PCR was the method, and the copy in TCRdb shows in-frame clones only, minus some. The table shows about 2.1 million clones, with 93% occurring only once. The clonotype originates from a man younger than 35 in good health. Some clones in this sample may be carry-over from other donors' samples. The chain links TRBV29-1 to TRBJ2-1, with 12 nucleotides matching TRBD2. Sequencing used naive CD8+ T cells from PBMCs. CDR3 nucleotides: TGCAGCGTTGGGTACGGACTAGCGGGACCCCCGGGGAATGAGCAGTTCTTC. Translated: CSVGYGLAGPPGNEQFF.